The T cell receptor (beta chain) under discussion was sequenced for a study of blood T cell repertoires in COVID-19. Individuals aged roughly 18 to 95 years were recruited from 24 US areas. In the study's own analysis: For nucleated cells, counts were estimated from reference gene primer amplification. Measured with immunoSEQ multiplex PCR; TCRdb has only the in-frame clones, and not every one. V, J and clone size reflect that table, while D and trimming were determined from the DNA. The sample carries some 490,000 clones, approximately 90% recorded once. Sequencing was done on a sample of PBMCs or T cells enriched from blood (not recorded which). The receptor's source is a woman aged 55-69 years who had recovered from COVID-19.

The CDR3 coding sequence is TGTGCCAGCAGTGTTGAGACAGGGATCGATGGCTACACCTTC. This encodes CASSVETGIDGYTF. The V gene is TRBV11-2, the J gene TRBJ1-2, with TRBD1 matching 7 bases. The J segment lost 6 bases and the V segment lost 6 bases, leaving 10 bases of the junction unmatched. Germline V gene lookup returns CDR1 SGHAT and CDR2 FQNNGV. The CDR3 is 14 amino acids.